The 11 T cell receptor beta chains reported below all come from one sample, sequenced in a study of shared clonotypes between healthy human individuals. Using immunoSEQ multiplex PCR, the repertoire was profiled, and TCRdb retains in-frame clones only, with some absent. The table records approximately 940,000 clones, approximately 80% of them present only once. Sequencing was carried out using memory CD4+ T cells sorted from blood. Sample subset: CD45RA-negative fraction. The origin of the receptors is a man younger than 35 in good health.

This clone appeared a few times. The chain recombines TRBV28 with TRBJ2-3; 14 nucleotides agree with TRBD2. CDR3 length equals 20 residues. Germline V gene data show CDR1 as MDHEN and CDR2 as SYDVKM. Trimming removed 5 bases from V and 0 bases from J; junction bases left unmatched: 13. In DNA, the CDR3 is TGTGCCAGCAGTCTAAGTAAGGGACTAGCGGGGGCCCTTAGCACAGATACGCAGTATTTT. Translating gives CASSLSKGLAGALSTDTQYF.

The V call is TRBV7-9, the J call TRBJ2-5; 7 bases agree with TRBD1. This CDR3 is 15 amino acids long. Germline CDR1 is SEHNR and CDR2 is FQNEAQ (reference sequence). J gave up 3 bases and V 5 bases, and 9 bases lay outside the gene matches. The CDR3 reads CASSHPVDREETQYF. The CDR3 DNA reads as TGTGCCAGCAGCCACCCGGTTGACAGGGAAGAGACCCAGTACTTC.

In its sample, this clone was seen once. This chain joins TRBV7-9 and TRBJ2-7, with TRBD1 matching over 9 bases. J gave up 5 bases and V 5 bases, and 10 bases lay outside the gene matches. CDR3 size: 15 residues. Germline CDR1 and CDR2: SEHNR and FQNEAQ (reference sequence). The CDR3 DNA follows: TGTGCCAGCAGCCGCGCGGGACAGGGAGGGAACGAGCAGTACTTC. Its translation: CASSRAGQGGNEQYF.

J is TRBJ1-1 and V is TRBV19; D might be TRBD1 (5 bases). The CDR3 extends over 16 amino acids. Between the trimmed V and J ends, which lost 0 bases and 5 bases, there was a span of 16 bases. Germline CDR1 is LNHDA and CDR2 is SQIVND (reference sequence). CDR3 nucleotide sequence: TGTGCCAGTAGTATAGAGGCAGGGAAAAAGGGAACTGAAGCTTTCTTT. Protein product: CASSIEAGKKGTEAFF. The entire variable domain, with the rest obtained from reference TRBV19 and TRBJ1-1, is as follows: DGGITQSPKYLFRKEGQNVTLSCEQNLNHDAMYWYRQDPGQGLRLIYYSQIVNDFQKGDIAEGYSVSREKKESFPLTVTSAQKNPTAFYLCASSIEAGKKGTEAFFGQGTRLTVV.

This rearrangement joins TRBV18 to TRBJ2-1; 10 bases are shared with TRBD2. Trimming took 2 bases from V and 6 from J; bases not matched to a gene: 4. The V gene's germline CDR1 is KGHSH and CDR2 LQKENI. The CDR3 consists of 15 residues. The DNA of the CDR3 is TGTGCCAGCTCACCAAGAGCGGGAGGGGGCAATGAGCAGTTCTTC. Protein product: CASSPRAGGGNEQFF.

CDR3 protein: CASSSLDHTEAFF. The CDR3 region has the DNA TGTGCCAGCAGCTCCTTGGATCACACTGAAGCTTTCTTT. The chain employs TRBV7-6 and TRBJ1-1; D is unclear. The CDR3 loop spans 13 amino acids. V was clipped by 4 bases and J by 3 bases, with 9 bases between them. The germline CDR1 and CDR2 sequences are SGHVS and FNYEAQ.

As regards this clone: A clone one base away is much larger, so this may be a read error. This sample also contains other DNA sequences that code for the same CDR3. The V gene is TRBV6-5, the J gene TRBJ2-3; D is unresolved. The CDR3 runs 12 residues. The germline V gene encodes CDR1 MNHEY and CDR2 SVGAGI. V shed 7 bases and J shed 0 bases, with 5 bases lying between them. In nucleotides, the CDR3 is TGTGCCAGCACTTCAAGCACAGATACGCAGTATTTT. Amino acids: CASTSSTDTQYF.

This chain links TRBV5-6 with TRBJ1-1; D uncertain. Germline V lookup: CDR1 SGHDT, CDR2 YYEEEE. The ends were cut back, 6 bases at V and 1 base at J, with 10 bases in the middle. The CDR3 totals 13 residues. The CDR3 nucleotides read TGTGCCAGCACCTTCATACAGAACACTGAAGCTTTCTTT. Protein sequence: CASTFIQNTEAFF.

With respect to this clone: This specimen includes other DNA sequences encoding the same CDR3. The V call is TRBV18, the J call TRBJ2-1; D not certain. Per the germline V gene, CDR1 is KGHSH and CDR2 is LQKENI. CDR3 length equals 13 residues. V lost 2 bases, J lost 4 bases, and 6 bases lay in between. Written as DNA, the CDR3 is TGTGCCAGCTCACCAGGGCAGTACAATGAGCAGTTCTTC. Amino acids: CASSPGQYNEQFF.

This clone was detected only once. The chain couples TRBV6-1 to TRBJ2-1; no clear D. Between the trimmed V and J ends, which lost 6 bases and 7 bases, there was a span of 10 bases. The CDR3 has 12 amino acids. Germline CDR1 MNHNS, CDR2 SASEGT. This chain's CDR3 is CASSRHGNEQFF. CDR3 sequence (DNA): TGTGCCAGCAGCCGCCACGGGAATGAGCAGTTCTTC.

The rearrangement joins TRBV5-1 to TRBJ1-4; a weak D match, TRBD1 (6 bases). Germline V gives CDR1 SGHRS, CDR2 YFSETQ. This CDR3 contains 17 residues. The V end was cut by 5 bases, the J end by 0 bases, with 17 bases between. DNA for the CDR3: TGCGCCAGCAGGAAAACCGGGACACCAGCAACTAATGAAAAACTGTTTTTT. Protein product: CASRKTGTPATNEKLFF.